This TCR beta chain originates from a study of T cell responses to AZD1222 COVID-19 vaccine. The CDR3 runs to 15 residues. With 0 bases removed from V and 7 bases from J, the gap between germline ends came to 13 bases. From germline, CDR1 is SGDLS and CDR2 YYNGEE. TCRdb keeps only in-frame clones here, not all; method: immunoSEQ multiplex PCR. The table shows some 130,000 clones, with 92% occurring only once. For this clone: The antigen is undetermined.

Notes on the study in general: Donors were chiefly white British, with a greater number of females, and clonal diversity was perhaps underestimated. Nearly half of spike-specific TCRs reportedly go after variant regions that carry no mutations.

The chain employs TRBV9 and TRBJ2-2; D is uncertain. The sequence was collected from an adult in good health. Sequencing used peripheral blood, obtained on day 0 of AZD1222 vaccination. CDR3 nucleotides: TGTGCCAGCAGCGTAGTCAATAGCAATCTCGGGGAGCTGTTTTTT. Its protein is CASSVVNSNLGELFF.